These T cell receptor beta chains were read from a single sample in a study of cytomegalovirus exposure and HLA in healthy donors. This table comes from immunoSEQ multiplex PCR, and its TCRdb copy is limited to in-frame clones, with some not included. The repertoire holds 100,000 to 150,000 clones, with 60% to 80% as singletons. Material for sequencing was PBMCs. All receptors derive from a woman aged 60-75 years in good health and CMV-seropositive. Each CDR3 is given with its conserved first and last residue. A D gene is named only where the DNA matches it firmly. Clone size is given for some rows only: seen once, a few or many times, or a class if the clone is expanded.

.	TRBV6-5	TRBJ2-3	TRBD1	TGTGCCAGCAGTTACCCACATGGACAGGCGGAAGATACGCAGTATTTT	CASSYPHGQAEDTQYF
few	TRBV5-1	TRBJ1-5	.	TGCGCCAGCAGCCTGGGCGCCCACAGGGTCGGTCAGCCCCAGCATTTT	CASSLGAHRVGQPQHF
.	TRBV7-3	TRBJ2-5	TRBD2	TGTGCCAGCAGCTTGGGACTAGGGATTGTGGAGACCCAGTACTTC	CASSLGLGIVETQYF
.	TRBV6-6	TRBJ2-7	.	TGTGCCAGCACCACCGAGTCCAAGTACGAGCAGTACTTC	CASTTESKYEQYF
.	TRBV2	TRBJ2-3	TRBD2	TGTGCCAGCAGTGAATTGCGGCTAGCGGAAGATACGCAGTATTTT	CASSELRLAEDTQYF
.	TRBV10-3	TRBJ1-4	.	TGTGCCATCAGTGACTCCTTAGGGGTTAAAAAACTGTTTTTT	CAISDSLGVKKLFF
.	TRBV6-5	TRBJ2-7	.	TGTGCCAGCAGTTTCACTACGGGATCCTACGAGCAGTACTTC	CASSFTTGSYEQYF
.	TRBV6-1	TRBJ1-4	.	TGTGCCAGCAGTGAGGGTTTGGGGGCGGGGGATACAACTAATGAAAAACTGTTTTTT	CASSEGLGAGDTTNEKLFF
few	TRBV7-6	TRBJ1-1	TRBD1	TGTGCCAGCAGCTTACAGACAGGGGATATATTGACTGAAGCTTTCTTT	CASSLQTGDILTEAFF
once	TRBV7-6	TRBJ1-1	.	TGTGCCAGCAGCCCCCCTGTTGGAGGAACTGAAGCTTTCTTT	CASSPPVGGTEAFF
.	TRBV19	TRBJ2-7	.	TGTGCCAGTAGTGCGGTCCCCACCCTCTACGAGCAGTACTTC	CASSAVPTLYEQYF
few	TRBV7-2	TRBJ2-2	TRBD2	TGTGCCAGCAGCCGATCGGCTAGCGGGGGCACCGGGGAGCTGTTTTTT	CASSRSASGGTGELFF
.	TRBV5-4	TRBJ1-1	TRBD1	TGTGCCACGGGACAGGCAACGTGGAACACTGAAGCTTTCTTT	CATGQATWNTEAFF
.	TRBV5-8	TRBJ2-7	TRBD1	TGTGCCAGCAGCCCCGGGACAGGACACTACGAGCAGTACTTC	CASSPGTGHYEQYF
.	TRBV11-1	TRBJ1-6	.	TGTGCCAGCAGCTCCCACGGGGGTTCACCCCTCCACTTT	CASSSHGGSPLHF
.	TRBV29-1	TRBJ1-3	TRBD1	TGCAGCGTAGAGACAGGGGAAAGCTCTGGAAACACCATATATTTT	CSVETGESSGNTIYF
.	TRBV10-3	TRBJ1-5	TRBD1	TGTGCCATCAGCCCGCAGGGACAGGGTATGGGTAATCAGCCCCAGCATTTT	CAISPQGQGMGNQPQHF